In this sample, the clone carrying this TCR beta chain turned up a few times. This sample was taken from a study of T cells of healthy individuals. The V gene lost 7 bases and the J gene lost 2 bases, with 9 bases spanning the gap. CDR1 and CDR2 from the germline V gene are SNHLY and FYNNEI. The CDR3 loop spans 12 amino acids. TCRdb reanalysed the 5' RACE reads using MiXCR and keeps one entry per CDR3 protein. The sample shows about 96,000 distinct CDR3 sequences, roughly 18% of them seen only once. This clonotype originated in a human donor in good health. The chain employs TRBV2 and TRBJ2-7; TRBD1 might be the D (6 bases). The CDR3 loop reads CASNGQTYEQYF. The CDR3 region has the DNA TGTGCCAGCAATGGACAGACCTACGAGCAGTACTTC.